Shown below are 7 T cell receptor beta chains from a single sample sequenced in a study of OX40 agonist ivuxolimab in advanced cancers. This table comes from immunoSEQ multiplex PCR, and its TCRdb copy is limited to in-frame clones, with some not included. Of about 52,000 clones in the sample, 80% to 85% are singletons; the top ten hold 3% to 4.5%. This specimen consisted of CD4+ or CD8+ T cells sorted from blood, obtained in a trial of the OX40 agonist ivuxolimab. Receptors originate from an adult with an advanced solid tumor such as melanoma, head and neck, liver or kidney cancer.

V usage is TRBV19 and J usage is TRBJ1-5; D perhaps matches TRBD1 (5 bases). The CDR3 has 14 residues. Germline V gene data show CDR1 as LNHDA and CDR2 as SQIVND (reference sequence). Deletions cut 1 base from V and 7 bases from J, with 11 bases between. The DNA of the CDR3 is TGTGCCAGTAGTATAGGGGGCGCGGGACAGCCCCAGCATTTT. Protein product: CASSIGGAGQPQHF.

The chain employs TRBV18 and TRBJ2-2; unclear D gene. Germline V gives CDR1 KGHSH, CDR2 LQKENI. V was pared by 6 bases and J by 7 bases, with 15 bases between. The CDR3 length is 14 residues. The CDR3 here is CASSRQAVDGELFF. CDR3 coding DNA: TGTGCCAGCTCGCGGCAGGCCGTGGACGGGGAGCTGTTTTTT.

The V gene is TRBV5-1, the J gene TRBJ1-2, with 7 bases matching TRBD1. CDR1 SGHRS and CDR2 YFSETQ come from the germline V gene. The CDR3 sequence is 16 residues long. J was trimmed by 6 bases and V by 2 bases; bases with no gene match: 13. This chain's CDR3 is CASSFWPTGVGHGYTF. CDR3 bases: TGCGCCAGCAGCTTCTGGCCTACAGGGGTTGGCCATGGCTACACCTTC. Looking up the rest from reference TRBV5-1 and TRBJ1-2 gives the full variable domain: KAGVTQTPRYLIKTRGQQVTLSCSPISGHRSVSWYQQTPGQGLQFLFEYFSETQRNKGNFPGRFSGRQFSNSRSEMNVSTLELGDSALYLCASSFWPTGVGHGYTFGSGTRLTVV.

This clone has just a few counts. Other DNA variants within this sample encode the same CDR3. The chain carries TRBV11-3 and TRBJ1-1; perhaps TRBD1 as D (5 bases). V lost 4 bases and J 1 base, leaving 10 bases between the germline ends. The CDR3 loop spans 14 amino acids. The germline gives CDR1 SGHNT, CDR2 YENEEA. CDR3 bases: TGTGCCAGCAGCTCCCAGGGTGCGAACACTGAAGCTTTCTTT. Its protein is CASSSQGANTEAFF.

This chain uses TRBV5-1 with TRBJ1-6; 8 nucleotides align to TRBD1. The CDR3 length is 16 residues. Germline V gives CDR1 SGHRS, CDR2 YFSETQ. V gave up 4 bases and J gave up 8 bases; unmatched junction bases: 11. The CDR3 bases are TGCGCCAGCAGCCTCGCAGGGGGCCAGGGAGATTCACCCCTCCACTTT. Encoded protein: CASSLAGGQGDSPLHF.

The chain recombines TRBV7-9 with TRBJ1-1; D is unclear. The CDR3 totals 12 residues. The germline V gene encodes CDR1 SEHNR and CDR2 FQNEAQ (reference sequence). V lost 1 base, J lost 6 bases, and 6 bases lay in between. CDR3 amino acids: CASSLGRAEAFF. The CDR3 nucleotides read TGTGCCAGCAGCTTAGGTCGGGCTGAAGCTTTCTTT.

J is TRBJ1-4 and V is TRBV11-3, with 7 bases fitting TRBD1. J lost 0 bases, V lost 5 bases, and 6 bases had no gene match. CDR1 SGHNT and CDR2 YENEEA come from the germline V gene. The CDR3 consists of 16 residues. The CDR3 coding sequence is TGTGCCAGCAGCCGCGGACAGGCCGCAACTAATGAAAAACTGTTTTTT. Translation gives CASSRGQAATNEKLFF.